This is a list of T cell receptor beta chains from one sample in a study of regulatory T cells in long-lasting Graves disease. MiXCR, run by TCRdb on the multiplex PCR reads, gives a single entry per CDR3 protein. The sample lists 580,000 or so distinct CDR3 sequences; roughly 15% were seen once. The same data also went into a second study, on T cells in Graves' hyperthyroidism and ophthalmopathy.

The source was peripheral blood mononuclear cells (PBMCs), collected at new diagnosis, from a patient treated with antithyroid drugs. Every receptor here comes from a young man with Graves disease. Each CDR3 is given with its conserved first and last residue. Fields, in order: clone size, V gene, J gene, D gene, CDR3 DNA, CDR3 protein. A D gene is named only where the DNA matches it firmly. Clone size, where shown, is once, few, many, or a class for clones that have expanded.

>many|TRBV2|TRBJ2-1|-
TGTGCCAGCAGTGGCTTACTAGGCAATGAGCAGTTCTTC
CASSGLLGNEQFF
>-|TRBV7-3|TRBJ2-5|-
TGTGCCAGCAGCTCGCGGCAGCAAGAGACCCAGTACTTC
CASSSRQQETQYF
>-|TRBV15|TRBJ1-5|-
TGTGCCACCAGCAGAGTAAGGGCGGTGGACAATCAGCCCCAGCATTTT
CATSRVRAVDNQPQHF
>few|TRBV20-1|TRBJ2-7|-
TGCAGTGCTAGTTTGAGTGTCCTCTCCTACGAGCAGTACTTC
CSASLSVLSYEQYF
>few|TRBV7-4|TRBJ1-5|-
TGTGCCAGCAGCTTAGCCGAGAGTGCAGGGGAGCATCAGCCCCAGCATTTT
CASSLAESAGEHQPQHF
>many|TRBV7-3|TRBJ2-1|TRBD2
TGTGCCAGCAGCTTAATTGGCGGGAGGACAAGCTCCTACAATGAGCAGTTCTTC
CASSLIGGRTSSYNEQFF
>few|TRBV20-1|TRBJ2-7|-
TGCAGTGCTAGAGTGCCGGGGCGTAGGGGTGAGCAGTACTTC
CSARVPGRRGEQYF
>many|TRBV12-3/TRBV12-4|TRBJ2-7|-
TGTGCCAGCAGTTGGGGCCTATTACAGCGCGAGCAGTACTTC
CASSWGLLQREQYF
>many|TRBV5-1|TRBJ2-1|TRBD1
TGCGCCAGCAGCATCACAGGGGGGTCCTACAATGAGCAGTTCTTC
CASSITGGSYNEQFF
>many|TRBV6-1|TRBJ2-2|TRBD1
TGTGCCAGGACGACCTACAAACCCGAGACCGGGACAGAGAACACCGGGGAGCTGTTTTTT
CARTTYKPETGTENTGELFF
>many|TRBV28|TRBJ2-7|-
TGTGCCAGCAGTTTGTCTCTCCCCTCCCACGAGCAGTACTTC
CASSLSLPSHEQYF
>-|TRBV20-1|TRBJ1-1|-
TGCAGTGTCATGGAAGAGAACACTGAAGCTTTCTTT
CSVMEENTEAFF